The 27 T cell receptor beta chains in this list originate from one sample, sequenced in a study of beta chain features in type 1 diabetes. cDNA synthesis used the whole RNA isolate, giving expressed TCRB sequences. Repertoires were generated with immunoSEQ multiplex PCR, while TCRdb's copy carries only in-frame clones and drops some. The sample contains fewer than 650,000 clones, less than 20% of which appear only once. Sequenced material: naive CD4+ T cells from blood. Receptors originate from a man in his late teens or twenties in good health.

The chain recombines TRBV14 with TRBJ2-1; D may be TRBD1 (6 bases). The CDR3 has 19 amino acids. Germline V lookup: CDR1 SGHDN, CDR2 FVKESK. Trimming stripped 0 bases from V and 5 bases from J, with 23 bases between. CDR3 DNA sequence: TGTGCCAGCAGCCAAGATTTTCGACAGGCACGCTCCCCTCACAATGAGCAGTTCTTC. This gives the protein CASSQDFRQARSPHNEQFF.

The chain uses TRBV28 and TRBJ2-1; 8 bases align to TRBD1. This CDR3 has 13 amino acids. Trimming removed 8 bases from V and 8 bases from J; junction bases left unmatched: 8. The germline gives CDR1 MDHEN, CDR2 SYDVKM. The CDR3 loop reads CASFAGGRDEQFF. CDR3 DNA: TGTGCCAGCTTCGCAGGGGGCAGGGATGAGCAGTTCTTC.

The V and J genes are TRBV5-1 and TRBJ2-1; no clear D. The V gene lost 3 bases and the J gene lost 0 bases, with 10 bases spanning the gap. Germline CDR1 reads SGHRS; CDR2 reads YFSETQ. The CDR3 is 15 residues long. The CDR3 here is CASSSKTSSYNEQFF. The CDR3 nucleotides read TGCGCCAGCAGCTCCAAGACAAGCTCCTACAATGAGCAGTTCTTC.

The rearrangement links TRBV7-2 to TRBJ1-4; a possible D gene is TRBD1 (5 bases). There are 16 residues in the CDR3. Germline CDR1 reads SGHTA; CDR2 reads FQGNSA. Trimming left V 1 base short and J 8 bases short, with 17 bases between. Here the CDR3 DNA reads TGTGCCAGCAGCTTAGTGTCGGGGGGGTTGGTAGAAAAACTGTTTTTT. Translating it yields CASSLVSGGLVEKLFF.

V and J are TRBV2 and TRBJ2-7; D is ambiguous. The V and J ends lost 0 bases and 9 bases respectively, with 9 bases between them. Germline CDR1 is SNHLY and CDR2 is FYNNEI. The CDR3 is 12 residues long. The DNA of the CDR3 is TGTGCCAGCAGTGAAGCCTCCCGGGCGCAGTACTTC. This gives the protein CASSEASRAQYF.

This clone was detected only a few times. V gene TRBV7-3 combines with J gene TRBJ2-1; 7 bases are shared with TRBD2. The germline CDR1 and CDR2 sequences are SGHTA and FQGTGA. The CDR3 is 16 residues long. V lost 5 bases and J lost 4; bases outside the gene matches: 11. The CDR3 loop reads CASSLLAANSYNEQFF. The CDR3 DNA reads as TGTGCCAGCAGCCTCCTAGCGGCTAACTCATACAATGAGCAGTTCTTC.

This clone was detected only a few times. The gene calls are TRBV28 and TRBJ2-7, with D possibly being TRBD2 (6 bases). V was clipped by 7 bases and J by 1 base, with 14 bases between them. Germline V lookup: CDR1 MDHEN, CDR2 SYDVKM. This CDR3 has 14 amino acids. The DNA of the CDR3 is TGTGCCAGCACCCTTGCGGGACCATCCTACGAGCAGTACTTC. Protein product: CASTLAGPSYEQYF.

The chain employs TRBV13 and TRBJ1-2; TRBD1 is a possible D gene (6 bases). This CDR3 comprises 15 residues. Trimming stripped 5 bases from V and 9 bases from J, with 22 bases between. Germline V gene sequence: CDR1 PRHDT, CDR2 FYEKMQ (reference sequence). The CDR3: CASSHTGRGPTRYTF. The DNA of the CDR3 is TGTGCCAGCAGCCACACCGGCAGGGGACCCACTCGCTACACCTTC.

Only a few counts were recorded for this clone. This chain links TRBV15 with TRBJ2-5, with no clear D. With 0 bases removed from V and 5 bases from J, the gap between germline ends came to 10 bases. This CDR3 has 14 amino acids. From germline, CDR1 is LNHNV and CDR2 YYDKDF (reference sequence). CDR3 sequence reads: CATSRDPIKETQYF. The CDR3 nucleotides read TGTGCCACCAGCAGAGACCCGATTAAGGAGACCCAGTACTTC.

The gene calls are TRBV6-1 and TRBJ2-5, with D unclear. The CDR3 is 11 residues long. CDR1 and CDR2 (germline): MNHNS, SASEGT. Trimming shortened V by 7 bases and J by 2 bases, and 5 bases separated the two germline ends. The DNA for the CDR3 is TGTGCCAGCAATCTTCAAGAGACCCAGTACTTC. Protein product: CASNLQETQYF.

The chain carries TRBV19 and TRBJ1-5; D is unclear. The length of the CDR3 is 13 residues. Deletions cut 7 bases from V and 0 bases from J, with 7 bases between. In germline, CDR1 is LNHDA, CDR2 SQIVND (reference sequence). CDR3 nucleotides: TGTGCCAGTACGGACTATAGCAATCAGCCCCAGCATTTT. It codes for CASTDYSNQPQHF. Drawing the rest from reference TRBV19 and TRBJ1-5, the complete variable domain is DGGITQSPKYLFRKEGQNVTLSCEQNLNHDAMYWYRQDPGQGLRLIYYSQIVNDFQKGDIAEGYSVSREKKESFPLTVTSAQKNPTAFYLCASTDYSNQPQHFGDGTRLSIL.

The chain is built from TRBV21-1 and TRBJ2-3; the D call in the table, TRBD2, was not verified against the DNA. TRBV21-1 is a pseudogene. The CDR3 runs 15 residues. CDR3 protein: CASSTEVPRSDTQYF. CDR3 in DNA: TGTGCCAGCAGCACCGAGGTCCCCCGCAGCGATACGCAGTATTTT.

The chain uses TRBV18 and TRBJ1-6; no firm D call. V lost 3 bases and J lost 0, with 15 bases in between. This CDR3 has 18 residues. Germline CDR1 reads KGHSH; CDR2 reads LQKENI. The CDR3 protein is CASSPSTPYTSYNSPLHF. For the CDR3, the DNA is TGTGCCAGCTCACCGAGCACTCCCTATACCTCCTATAATTCACCCCTCCACTTT.

The rearrangement uses TRBV11-2 and TRBJ2-7; 7 positions match TRBD1. CDR3 size: 14 residues. Germline values: CDR1 SGHAT, CDR2 FQNNGV. Losses at the gene ends were 5 bases for V and 1 base for J; bases not matched to a gene: 5. This CDR3 reads CASSRDSLSYEQYF. The CDR3 nucleotides are TGTGCCAGCAGCCGGGACAGCCTGTCCTACGAGCAGTACTTC.

The genes are TRBV6-5 and TRBJ2-1; D possibly corresponds to TRBD1 (5 bases). Germline V lookup: CDR1 MNHEY, CDR2 SVGAGI. Deletions cut 6 bases from V and 0 bases from J, with 9 bases between. The CDR3 is 14 residues long. CDR3 sequence (DNA): TGTGCCAGCAGACGACAGCGCTCCTACAATGAGCAGTTCTTC. This translates into CASRRQRSYNEQFF.

Only a few counts were recorded for this clone. The chain uses TRBV4-1 and TRBJ2-3; a weak D match, TRBD1 (5 bases). The V gene's germline CDR1 is MGHRA and CDR2 YSYEKL. V shed 5 bases and J shed 0 bases, with 12 bases lying between them. This CDR3 has 15 residues. The CDR3 DNA reads as TGCGCCAGCAGCAGGACCACAGGTAGCACAGATACGCAGTATTTT. Translation gives CASSRTTGSTDTQYF.

J is TRBJ1-1 and V is TRBV4-3; D not certain. The CDR3 sequence is 14 residues long. V dropped 0 bases and J dropped 6 bases, with 11 bases sitting between them. The V gene's germline CDR1 is LGHNA and CDR2 YSLEER. For the CDR3, the DNA is TGCGCCAGCAGCCAAGAATGGTATCGGTCTGAAGCTTTCTTT. As protein: CASSQEWYRSEAFF.

This clone was observed a handful of times. V gene TRBV4-1 combines with J gene TRBJ2-3; D could derive from TRBD1 or TRBD2 (5 bases each). Germline CDR1 and CDR2: MGHRA and YSYEKL. V was shortened by 1 base and J by 5 bases, with 16 bases between the two germline ends. There are 16 residues in the CDR3. The CDR3 DNA sequence: TGCGCCAGCAGCCAAGCCGGGACGCGAGGGGTAGATACGCAGTATTTT. Protein sequence: CASSQAGTRGVDTQYF.

This clone was counted between two and nine times. The chain is built from TRBV7-9 and TRBJ1-3; weak D call: TRBD1 (6 bases). V was pared by 1 base and J by 4 bases, with 11 bases between. The V gene's germline CDR1 is SEHNR and CDR2 FQNEAQ (reference sequence). This CDR3 has 15 amino acids. CDR3: CASSLDQGTGNTIYF. The CDR3, as DNA: TGTGCCAGCAGCTTAGACCAGGGGACAGGAAACACCATATATTTT.

V and J are TRBV9 and TRBJ2-3, with a possible D match to TRBD2 (5 bases). Trimming shortened V by 0 bases and J by 0 bases, and 11 bases separated the two germline ends. The CDR3 contains 16 residues. Germline CDR1 SGDLS, CDR2 YYNGEE. CDR3: CASSVDARASTDTQYF. CDR3 nucleotide sequence: TGTGCCAGCAGCGTAGATGCGAGGGCTAGCACAGATACGCAGTATTTT.

The V call is TRBV30, the J call TRBJ2-7; D call uncertain. The CDR3 loop spans 14 amino acids. V dropped 7 bases and J dropped 1 base, with 17 bases sitting between them. Germline V gene sequence: CDR1 GTSNPN, CDR2 SVGIG (reference sequence). The CDR3 loop reads CASTGRRVSYEQYF. CDR3 DNA: TGTGCCTCGACGGGCCGAAGGGTTTCCTACGAGCAGTACTTC.

In its sample, this clone was seen a few times. The rearrangement links TRBV7-2 to TRBJ2-4, with 9 bases matching TRBD1. Germline-derived CDR1 and CDR2 are SGHTA and FQGNSA. With V trimmed by 5 bases and J by 2 bases, 16 bases remained unmatched. The CDR3 is 19 amino acids. CDR3 bases: TGTGCCAGCAGCCGCCATACCCGCCGGGACAGGGAGTCCAAAAACATTCAGTACTTC. It codes for CASSRHTRRDRESKNIQYF.

In this sample, this clone turned up a few times. The chain carries TRBV4-1 and TRBJ2-1, with D unresolved. Per the germline V gene, CDR1 is MGHRA and CDR2 is YSYEKL. V lost 3 bases and J 1 base, leaving 13 bases between the germline ends. There are 16 residues in the CDR3. DNA of the CDR3: TGCGCCAGCAGCCATAAGGCGGTAGAATCCTACAATGAGCAGTTCTTC. Protein: CASSHKAVESYNEQFF.

The V call is TRBV27, the J call TRBJ2-1; 9 positions match TRBD2. The J segment lost 1 base and the V segment lost 4 bases, leaving 2 bases of the junction unmatched. Germline V lookup: CDR1 MNHEY, CDR2 SMNVEV (reference sequence). The CDR3 consists of 15 residues. CDR3 region: CASSSLAGSYNEQFF. CDR3 DNA sequence: TGTGCCAGCAGTTCGCTAGCGGGATCCTACAATGAGCAGTTCTTC.

J is TRBJ2-1 and V is TRBV28; 12 bases align to TRBD2. CDR3 length: 15 amino acids. Germline V CDR1 and CDR2: MDHEN, SYDVKM. Germline trimming cut 5 bases from V and 10 bases from J; bases unmatched to any gene: 9. CDR3 in amino acids: CASSTTSGRFREQFF. CDR3 DNA: TGTGCCAGCAGTACGACTAGCGGGAGATTCAGGGAGCAGTTCTTC.

The chain combines TRBV19 with TRBJ2-2, with 11 bases that match TRBD1. Germline assignment: CDR1 LNHDA and CDR2 SQIVND (reference sequence). The V and J ends lost 9 bases and 10 bases, in that order; junction bases with no gene match: 10. The CDR3 runs 14 residues. The DNA for the CDR3 is TGTGCCAGCCGCGGACAGGGGGCGAAGGAGGAGCTGTTTTTT. Translated: CASRGQGAKEELFF.

A few counts support this clone. The chain links TRBV23-1 to TRBJ2-1; D perhaps matches TRBD2 (5 bases). Being an ORF, TRBV23-1 has a function that is uncertain. V was pared by 2 bases and J by 6 bases, with 17 bases between. This CDR3 has 16 residues. The CDR3 is CASSQPGLPRGNEQFF. Here the CDR3 DNA reads TGCGCCAGCAGTCAACCCGGACTGCCCCGAGGCAATGAGCAGTTCTTC.